Below are 15 T cell receptor beta chains sequenced from a single sample in a study of blood T cell repertoires in COVID-19. Using immunoSEQ multiplex PCR, the repertoire was profiled, and TCRdb retains in-frame clones only, with some absent. The data hold around 160,000 clones, with about nine tenths observed a single time. Input material: peripheral blood. Receptors were obtained from a human donor in a cohort sampled during active COVID-19.

The V call is TRBV7-2, the J call TRBJ1-1, with D possibly TRBD1 on 6 matching bases. Germline-derived CDR1 and CDR2 are SGHTA and FQGNSA. Trimming removed 9 bases from V and 8 bases from J, with 28 bases in between. This CDR3 region has 16 residues. The CDR3 DNA is TGTGCCAGTCTACCAACTTATCCCGGACAGCCGGTCGAAGCTTTCTTT. It specifies CASLPTYPGQPVEAFF. Together with reference TRBV7-2 and TRBJ1-1, the CDR3 gives the full variable domain: GAGVSQSPSNKVTEKGKDVELRCDPISGHTALYWYRQSLGQGLEFLIYFQGNSAPDKSGLPSDRFSAERTGGSVSTLTIQRTQQEDSAVYLCASLPTYPGQPVEAFFGQGTRLTVV.

V and J are TRBV5-4 and TRBJ2-1; TRBD2 matches at 9 bases. Germline assignment: CDR1 SGHNT and CDR2 YYREEE (reference sequence). The CDR3 is 15 amino acids. The V gene end was trimmed by 1 base and the J gene end by 3 bases; junction bases not matched to a gene: 2. DNA of the CDR3: TGTGCCAGCAGCTTGCGACTAGCGGACTACAATGAGCAGTTCTTC. It encodes CASSLRLADYNEQFF.

In this sample, this clone turned up once. This chain links TRBV6-5 with TRBJ1-1; no definite D call. Between the trimmed V and J ends, which lost 4 bases and 0 bases, there was a span of 6 bases. Looked up from germline, CDR1 is MNHEY and CDR2 is SVGAGI. This CDR3 spans 13 amino acids. In DNA form, the CDR3 reads TGTGCCAGCAGTTTAGTCCTGAACACTGAAGCTTTCTTT. Its protein is CASSLVLNTEAFF.

This clone was seen a single time. This chain connects TRBV5-1 to TRBJ2-2; D is ambiguous. Germline CDR1 is SGHRS and CDR2 is YFSETQ. CDR3 length: 16 amino acids. V lost 3 bases and J 0 bases, leaving 12 bases between the germline ends. The CDR3 loop is CASSWNQLTNTGELFF. The CDR3 nucleotides are TGCGCCAGCAGCTGGAACCAACTAACGAACACCGGGGAGCTGTTTTTT.

The chain uses TRBV5-1 and TRBJ1-1; 10 bases are a match to TRBD1. The CDR3 has 18 residues. J gave up 0 bases and V 1 base, and 9 bases lay outside the gene matches. Germline V gives CDR1 SGHRS, CDR2 YFSETQ. The CDR3 loop reads CASSLRQSGQGMNTEAFF. CDR3 sequence (DNA): TGCGCCAGCAGCTTGAGGCAATCGGGACAGGGGATGAACACTGAAGCTTTCTTT.

J is TRBJ1-2 and V is TRBV25-1, with D maybe TRBD1 (6 bases). The CDR3 has 12 residues. The ends were cut back, 7 bases at V and 4 bases at J, with 10 bases in the middle. Germline V gives CDR1 MGHDK, CDR2 SYGVNS. The CDR3 nucleotides read TGTGCCAGCACGGACAGCCTCTATGGCTACACCTTC. Protein sequence: CASTDSLYGYTF.

The chain recombines TRBV18 with TRBJ1-1; D remains unclear. The germline V and J ends were trimmed by 6 bases and 4 bases, with 21 bases remaining between them. The V gene's germline CDR1 is KGHSH and CDR2 LQKENI. The CDR3 consists of 16 residues. The CDR3 bases are TGTGCCAGCTCTGCCACATCAACTCACCCGGGCACTGAAGCTTTCTTT. Protein: CASSATSTHPGTEAFF.

A few counts support this clone. The chain is built from TRBV4-2 and TRBJ2-7; no firm D call. Germline CDR1 and CDR2: LGHNA and YNFKEQ. The CDR3 length is 15 residues. V dropped 7 bases and J dropped 2 bases, with 18 bases sitting between them. CDR3 protein: CASTLGLGGAYEQYF. DNA of the CDR3: TGTGCCAGCACCCTTGGTCTCGGCGGAGCCTACGAGCAGTACTTC.

Only a few counts were recorded for this clone. V usage is TRBV10-2 and J usage is TRBJ2-7, with TRBD2 identical over 11 bases. CDR1 and CDR2 from the germline V gene are WSHSY and SAAADI. This CDR3 is built from 17 residues. J was trimmed by 1 base and V by 6 bases; bases with no gene match: 11. The CDR3 is CASSFPGLADLSYEQYF. In nucleotides, the CDR3 is TGCGCCAGCAGCTTCCCGGGACTAGCGGACTTGTCCTACGAGCAGTACTTC.

The chain is built from TRBV5-1 and TRBJ1-6; the D gene is possibly TRBD1 (5 bases). In germline, CDR1 is SGHRS, CDR2 YFSETQ. Deletions cut 0 bases from V and 7 bases from J, with 14 bases between. The CDR3 is 16 residues long. CDR3: CASSLALGGGNSPLHF. The CDR3 nucleotides read TGCGCCAGCAGCTTGGCCCTCGGGGGAGGAAATTCACCCCTCCACTTT.

This rearrangement joins TRBV9 to TRBJ2-2; 9 nucleotides match TRBD1. This CDR3 is 15 amino acids long. Germline CDR1 reads SGDLS; CDR2 reads YYNGEE. V was pared by 0 bases and J by 7 bases, with 4 bases of the junction left unmatched. The CDR3 loop reads CASSVGTGDHGELFF. For the CDR3, the DNA is TGTGCCAGCAGCGTAGGGACAGGGGATCACGGGGAGCTGTTTTTT.

This clone was observed a few times. The rearrangement joins TRBV5-6 to TRBJ2-7; TRBD1 matches at 7 bases. With 4 bases clipped from V and 2 bases from J, the junction kept 9 bases outside the gene matches. Looked up from germline, CDR1 is SGHDT and CDR2 is YYEEEE. The CDR3 length is 15 residues. The CDR3 DNA is TGTGCCAGCAGCCCGACAGGGCCCAACCCCTACGAGCAGTACTTC. This sequence encodes CASSPTGPNPYEQYF.

The chain has TRBV5-6 and TRBJ1-4; D not resolved. Between the trimmed V and J ends, which lost 2 bases and 0 bases, there was a span of 17 bases. Germline V lookup: CDR1 SGHDT, CDR2 YYEEEE. This CDR3 has 18 amino acids. CDR3 in amino acids: CASSLRRTLSATNEKLFF. The CDR3 DNA sequence: TGTGCCAGCAGCTTACGGAGAACCCTCTCCGCAACTAATGAAAAACTGTTTTTT. The full variable domain, completed using reference TRBV5-6 and TRBJ1-4, is DAGVTQSPTHLIKTRGQQVTLRCSPKSGHDTVSWYQQALGQGPQFIFQYYEEEERQRGNFPDRFSGHQFPNYSSELNVNALLLGDSALYLCASSLRRTLSATNEKLFFGSGTQLSVL.

This clone was counted once. The J gene is TRBJ2-3, the V gene TRBV4-2; 11 bases agree with TRBD2. Germline CDR1 is LGHNA and CDR2 is YNFKEQ. V was clipped by 2 bases and J by 1 base; unmatched bases: 14. The CDR3 extends over 20 amino acids. The CDR3 coding sequence is TGTGCCAGCAGCCAAAGAGGGGCTAGCGGGGGGCCGAGGGGCACAGATACGCAGTATTTT. It codes for CASSQRGASGGPRGTDTQYF.

The chain uses TRBV28 and TRBJ2-5, with 10 positions matching TRBD2. Germline V lookup: CDR1 MDHEN, CDR2 SYDVKM. This CDR3 is built from 16 residues. With 5 bases clipped from V and 7 bases from J, the junction kept 13 bases outside the gene matches. DNA of the CDR3: TGTGCCAGCAGTCCCCATAGCGGGAGGACCCAATGGACCCAGTACTTC. Amino acids: CASSPHSGRTQWTQYF.